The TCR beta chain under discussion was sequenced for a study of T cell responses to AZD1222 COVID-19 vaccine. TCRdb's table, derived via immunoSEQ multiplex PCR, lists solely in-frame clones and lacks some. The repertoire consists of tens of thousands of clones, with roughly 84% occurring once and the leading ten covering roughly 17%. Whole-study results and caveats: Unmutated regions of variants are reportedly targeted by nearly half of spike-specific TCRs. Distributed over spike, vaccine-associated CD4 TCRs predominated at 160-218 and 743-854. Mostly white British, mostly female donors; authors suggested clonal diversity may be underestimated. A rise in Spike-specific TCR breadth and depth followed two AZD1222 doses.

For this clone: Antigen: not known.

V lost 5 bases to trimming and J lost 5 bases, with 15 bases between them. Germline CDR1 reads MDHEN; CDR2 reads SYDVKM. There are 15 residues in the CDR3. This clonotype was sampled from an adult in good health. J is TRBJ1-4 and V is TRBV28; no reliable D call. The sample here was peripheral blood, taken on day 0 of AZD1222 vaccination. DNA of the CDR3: TGTGCCAGCAGTCTACCGGAGGCCCCGAATGAAAAACTGTTTTTT. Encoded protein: CASSLPEAPNEKLFF.